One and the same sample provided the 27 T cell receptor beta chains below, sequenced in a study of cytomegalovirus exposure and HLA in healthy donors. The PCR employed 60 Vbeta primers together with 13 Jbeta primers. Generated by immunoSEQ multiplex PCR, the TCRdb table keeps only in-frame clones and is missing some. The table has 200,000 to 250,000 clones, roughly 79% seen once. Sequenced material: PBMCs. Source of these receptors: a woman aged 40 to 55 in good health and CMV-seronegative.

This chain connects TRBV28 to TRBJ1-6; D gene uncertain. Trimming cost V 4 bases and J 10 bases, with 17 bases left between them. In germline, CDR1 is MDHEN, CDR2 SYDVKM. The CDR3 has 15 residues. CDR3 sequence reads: CASSSRESSASPLHF. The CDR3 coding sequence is TGTGCCAGCAGTTCGCGGGAGTCATCTGCCTCACCCCTCCACTTT. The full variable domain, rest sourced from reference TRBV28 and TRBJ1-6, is DVKVTQSSRYLVKRTGEKVFLECVQDMDHENMFWYRQDPGLGLRLIYFSYDVKMKEKGDIPEGYSVSREKKERFSLILESASTNQTSMYLCASSSRESSASPLHFGNGTRLTVT.

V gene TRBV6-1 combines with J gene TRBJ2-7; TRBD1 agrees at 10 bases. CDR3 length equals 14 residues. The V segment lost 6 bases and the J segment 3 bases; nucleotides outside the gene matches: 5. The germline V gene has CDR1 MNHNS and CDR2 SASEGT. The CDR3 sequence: CASRTGGPFYEQYF. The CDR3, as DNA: TGTGCCAGCAGGACAGGGGGCCCCTTCTACGAGCAGTACTTC.

The CDR3: CASSLDGIQPQHF. In DNA, the CDR3 is TGTGCCAGCAGCTTAGACGGTATTCAGCCCCAGCATTTT. The chain uses TRBV11-2 and TRBJ1-5; D remains ambiguous. The CDR3 spans 13 residues. Per the germline V gene, CDR1 is SGHAT and CDR2 is FQNNGV. The V end lost 0 bases, the J end lost 6 bases, and 6 bases lay between the germline ends.

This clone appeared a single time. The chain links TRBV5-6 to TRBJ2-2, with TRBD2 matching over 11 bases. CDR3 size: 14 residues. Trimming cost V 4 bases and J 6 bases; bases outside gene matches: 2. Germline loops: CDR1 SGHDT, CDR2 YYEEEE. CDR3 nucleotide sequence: TGTGCCAGCAGCATTAGCGGGGGGGCCGGGGAGCTGTTTTTT. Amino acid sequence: CASSISGGAGELFF.

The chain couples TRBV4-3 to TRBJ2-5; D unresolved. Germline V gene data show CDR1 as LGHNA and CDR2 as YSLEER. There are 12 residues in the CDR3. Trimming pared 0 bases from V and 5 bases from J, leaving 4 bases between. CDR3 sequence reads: CASSQDSETQYF. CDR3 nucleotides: TGCGCCAGCAGCCAAGATTCGGAGACCCAGTACTTC.

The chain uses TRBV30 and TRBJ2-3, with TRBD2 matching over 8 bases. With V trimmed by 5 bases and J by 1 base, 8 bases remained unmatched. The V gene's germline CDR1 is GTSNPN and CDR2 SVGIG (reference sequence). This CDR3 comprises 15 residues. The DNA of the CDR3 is TGTGCCTGGGCCACTCGGGGGGGTGGCACAGATACGCAGTATTTT. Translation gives CAWATRGGGTDTQYF.

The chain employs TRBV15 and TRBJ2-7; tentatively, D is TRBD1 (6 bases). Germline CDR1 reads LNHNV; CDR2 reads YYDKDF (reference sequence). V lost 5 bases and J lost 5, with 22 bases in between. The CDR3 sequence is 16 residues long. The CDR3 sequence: CATSPLVGQGSDEQYF. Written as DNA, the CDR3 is TGTGCCACCAGCCCCCTGGTGGGCCAGGGGTCCGACGAGCAGTACTTC.

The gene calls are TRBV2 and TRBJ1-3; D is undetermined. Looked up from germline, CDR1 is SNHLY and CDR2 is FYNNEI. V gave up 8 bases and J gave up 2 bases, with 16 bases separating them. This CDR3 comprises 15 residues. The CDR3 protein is CASLAGILAGNTIYF. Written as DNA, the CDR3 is TGTGCCAGCCTGGCCGGGATTTTGGCTGGAAACACCATATATTTT.

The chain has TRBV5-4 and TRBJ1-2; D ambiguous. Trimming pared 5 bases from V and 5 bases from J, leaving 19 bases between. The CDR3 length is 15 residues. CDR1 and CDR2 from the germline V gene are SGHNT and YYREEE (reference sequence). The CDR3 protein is CASRTSAQSGYGYTF. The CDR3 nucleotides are TGTGCCAGCAGGACGTCCGCACAAAGCGGGTATGGCTACACCTTC.

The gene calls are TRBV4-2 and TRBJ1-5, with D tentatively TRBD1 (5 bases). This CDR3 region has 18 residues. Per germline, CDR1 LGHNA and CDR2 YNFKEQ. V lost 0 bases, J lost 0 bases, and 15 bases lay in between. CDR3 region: CASSQDPSKGHSNQPQHF. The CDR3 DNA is TGTGCCAGCAGCCAAGATCCCTCTAAGGGGCATAGCAATCAGCCCCAGCATTTT.

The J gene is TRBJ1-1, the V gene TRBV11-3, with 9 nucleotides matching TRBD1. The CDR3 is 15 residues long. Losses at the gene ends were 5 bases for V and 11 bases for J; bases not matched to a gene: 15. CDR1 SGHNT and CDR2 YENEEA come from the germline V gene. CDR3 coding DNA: TGTGCCAGCAGCGGTTGGACAGGGGTCCCCTCGGGGGCTTTCTTT. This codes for CASSGWTGVPSGAFF. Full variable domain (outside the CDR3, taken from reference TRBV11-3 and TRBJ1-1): EAGVVQSPRYKIIEKKQPVAFWCNPISGHNTLYWYLQNLGQGPELLIRYENEEAVDDSQLPKDRFSAERLKGVDSTLKIQPAELGDSAVYLCASSGWTGVPSGAFFGQGTRLTVV.

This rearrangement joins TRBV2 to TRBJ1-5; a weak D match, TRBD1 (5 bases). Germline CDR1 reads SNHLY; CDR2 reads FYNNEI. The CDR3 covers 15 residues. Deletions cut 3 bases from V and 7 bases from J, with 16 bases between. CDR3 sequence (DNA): TGTGCCAGCAGTGAGGTGGGCAGGGTGGGGCAGCCCCAGCATTTT. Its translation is CASSEVGRVGQPQHF.

The CDR3 coding sequence is TGCGCCAGCAGTGAAGGGAGGGGACTAGGGGGGGGCACAGATACGCAGTATTTT. Its protein product is CASSEGRGLGGGTDTQYF. The chain couples TRBV10-2 to TRBJ2-3; 8 nucleotides match TRBD2. V dropped 3 bases and J dropped 1; count of bases not matched to a gene: 12. The CDR3 spans 18 residues. Germline V CDR1 and CDR2: WSHSY, SAAADI.

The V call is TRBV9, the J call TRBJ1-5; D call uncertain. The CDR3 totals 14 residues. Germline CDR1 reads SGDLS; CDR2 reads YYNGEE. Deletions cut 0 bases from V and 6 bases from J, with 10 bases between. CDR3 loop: CASSVDLGGQPQHF. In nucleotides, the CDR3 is TGTGCCAGCAGCGTAGATCTCGGCGGTCAGCCCCAGCATTTT.

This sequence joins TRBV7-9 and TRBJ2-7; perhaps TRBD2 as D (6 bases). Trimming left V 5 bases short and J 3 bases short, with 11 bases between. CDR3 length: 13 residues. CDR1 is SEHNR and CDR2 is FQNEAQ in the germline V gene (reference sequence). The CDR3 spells CASSQTGDYEQYF. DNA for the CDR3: TGTGCCAGCAGCCAGACGGGGGACTACGAGCAGTACTTC.

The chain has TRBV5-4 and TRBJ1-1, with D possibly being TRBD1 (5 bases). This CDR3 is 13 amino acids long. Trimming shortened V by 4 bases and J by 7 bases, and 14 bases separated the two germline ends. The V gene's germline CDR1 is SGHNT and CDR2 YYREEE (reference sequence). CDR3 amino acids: CASSLIGAYEAFF. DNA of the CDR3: TGTGCCAGCAGCCTAATAGGGGCCTATGAAGCTTTCTTT.

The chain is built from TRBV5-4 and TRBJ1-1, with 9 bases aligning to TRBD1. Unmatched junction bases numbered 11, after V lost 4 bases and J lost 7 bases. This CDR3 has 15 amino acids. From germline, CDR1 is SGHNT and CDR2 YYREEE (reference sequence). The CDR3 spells CASSRDREASREAFF. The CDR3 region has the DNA TGTGCCAGCAGCCGGGACAGGGAGGCTTCCCGTGAAGCTTTCTTT. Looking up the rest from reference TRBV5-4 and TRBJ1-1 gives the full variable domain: ETGVTQSPTHLIKTRGQQVTLRCSSQSGHNTVSWYQQALGQGPQFIFQYYREEENGRGNFPPRFSGLQFPNYSSELNVNALELDDSALYLCASSRDREASREAFFGQGTRLTVV.

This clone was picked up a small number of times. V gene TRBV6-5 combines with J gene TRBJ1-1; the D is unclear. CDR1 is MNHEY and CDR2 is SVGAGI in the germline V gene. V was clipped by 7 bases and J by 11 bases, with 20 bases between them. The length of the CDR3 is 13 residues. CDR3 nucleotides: TGTGCCAGCACCGTAAAAGGATCTCCGGAGGCTTTCTTT. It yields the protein CASTVKGSPEAFF.

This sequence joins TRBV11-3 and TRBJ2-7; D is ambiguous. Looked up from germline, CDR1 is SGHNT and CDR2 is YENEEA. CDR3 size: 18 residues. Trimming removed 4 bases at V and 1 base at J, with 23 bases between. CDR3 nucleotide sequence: TGTGCCAGCAGCTCCCCTGTATTTTTCTTCGGTGAGTCCTACGAGCAGTACTTC. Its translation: CASSSPVFFFGESYEQYF. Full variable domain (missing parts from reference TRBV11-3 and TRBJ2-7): EAGVVQSPRYKIIEKKQPVAFWCNPISGHNTLYWYLQNLGQGPELLIRYENEEAVDDSQLPKDRFSAERLKGVDSTLKIQPAELGDSAVYLCASSSPVFFFGESYEQYFGPGTRLTVT.

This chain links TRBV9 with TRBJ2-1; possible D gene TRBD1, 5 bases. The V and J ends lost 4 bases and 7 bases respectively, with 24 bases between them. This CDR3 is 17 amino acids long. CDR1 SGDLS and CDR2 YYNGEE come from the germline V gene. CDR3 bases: TGTGCCAGCAGCCCCCTGACAGTGCTCCGCGGTGAGAATGAGCAGTTCTTC. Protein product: CASSPLTVLRGENEQFF.

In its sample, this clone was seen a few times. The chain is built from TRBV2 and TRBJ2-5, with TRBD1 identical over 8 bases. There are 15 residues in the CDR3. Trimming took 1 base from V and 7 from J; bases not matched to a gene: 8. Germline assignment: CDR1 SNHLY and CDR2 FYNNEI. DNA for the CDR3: TGTGCCAGCAGTGAAGGGACAGGGAAGGGGTCGACCCAGTACTTC. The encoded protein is CASSEGTGKGSTQYF.

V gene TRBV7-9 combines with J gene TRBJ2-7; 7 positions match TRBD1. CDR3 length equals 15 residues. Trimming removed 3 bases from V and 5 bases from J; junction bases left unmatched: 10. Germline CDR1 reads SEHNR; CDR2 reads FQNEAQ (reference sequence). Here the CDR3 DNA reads TGTGCCAGCAGCTTTGGACAGGCTCGCCTAAACGAGCAGTACTTC. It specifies CASSFGQARLNEQYF.

The chain's CDR3 is CASSVGQSYEQYF. The CDR3 DNA is TGTGCCAGCAGCGTGGGACAGAGTTACGAGCAGTACTTC. This chain links TRBV7-2 with TRBJ2-7; TRBD1 matches 7 bases. The CDR3 runs 13 residues. Trimming took 5 bases from V and 4 from J; bases not matched to a gene: 5. The germline CDR1 and CDR2 sequences are SGHTA and FQGNSA. The variable domain in full, completed from reference TRBV7-2 and TRBJ2-7, reads GAGVSQSPSNKVTEKGKDVELRCDPISGHTALYWYRQSLGQGLEFLIYFQGNSAPDKSGLPSDRFSAERTGGSVSTLTIQRTQQEDSAVYLCASSVGQSYEQYFGPGTRLTVT.

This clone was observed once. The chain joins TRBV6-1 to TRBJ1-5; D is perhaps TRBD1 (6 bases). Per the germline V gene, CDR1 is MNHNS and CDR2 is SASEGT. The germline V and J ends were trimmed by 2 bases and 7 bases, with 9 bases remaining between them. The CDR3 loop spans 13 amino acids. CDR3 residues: CASSERGQQPQHF. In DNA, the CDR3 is TGTGCCAGCAGTGAAAGGGGACAACAGCCCCAGCATTTT.

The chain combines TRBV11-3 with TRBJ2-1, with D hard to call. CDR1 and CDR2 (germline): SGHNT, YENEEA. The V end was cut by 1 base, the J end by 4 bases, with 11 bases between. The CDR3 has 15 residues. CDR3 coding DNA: TGTGCCAGCAGCTTAGCCCCTGGAGCGTACAATGAGCAGTTCTTC. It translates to CASSLAPGAYNEQFF.

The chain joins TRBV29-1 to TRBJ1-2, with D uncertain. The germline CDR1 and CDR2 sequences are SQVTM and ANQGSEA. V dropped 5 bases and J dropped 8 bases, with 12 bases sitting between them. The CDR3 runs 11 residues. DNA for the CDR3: TGCAGCGTTTCCTACCTGAGGGGCTACACCTTC. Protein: CSVSYLRGYTF.

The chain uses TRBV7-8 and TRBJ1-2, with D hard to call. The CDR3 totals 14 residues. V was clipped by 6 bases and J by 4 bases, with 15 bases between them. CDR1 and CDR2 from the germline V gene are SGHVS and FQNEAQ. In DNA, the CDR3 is TGTGCCAGCAGTAAAACCGGGGAGGGCTATGGCTACACCTTC. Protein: CASSKTGEGYGYTF. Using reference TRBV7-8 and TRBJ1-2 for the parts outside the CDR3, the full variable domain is GAGVSQSPRYKVAKRGQDVALRCDPISGHVSLFWYQQALGQGPEFLTYFQNEAQLDKSGLPSDRFFAERPEGSVSTLKIQRTQQEDSAVYLCASSKTGEGYGYTFGSGTRLTVV.